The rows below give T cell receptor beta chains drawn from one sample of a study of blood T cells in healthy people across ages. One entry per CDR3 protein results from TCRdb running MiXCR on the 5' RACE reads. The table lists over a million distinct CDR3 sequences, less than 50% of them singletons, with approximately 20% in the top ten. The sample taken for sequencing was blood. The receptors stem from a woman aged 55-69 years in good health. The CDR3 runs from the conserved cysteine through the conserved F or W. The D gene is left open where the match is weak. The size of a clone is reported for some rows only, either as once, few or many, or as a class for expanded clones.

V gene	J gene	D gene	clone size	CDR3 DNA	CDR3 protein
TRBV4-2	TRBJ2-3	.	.	TGTGCCAGCAGCCAAGGGAGTCCTTCAGATACGCAGTATTTT	CASSQGSPSDTQYF
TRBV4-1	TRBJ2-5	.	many	TGCGCCAGCAGCCAAGAGACGGGGGAGACCCAGTACTTC	CASSQETGETQYF
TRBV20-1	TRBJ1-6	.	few	TGCAGTGCTAGAGATCCGATTTGGGACCCCGAAGTTTCACCCCTCCACTTT	CSARDPIWDPEVSPLHF
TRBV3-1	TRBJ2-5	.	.	TGTGCCAGCAGCCAAGTGAAGGGGTCGGAGGAGACCCAGTACTTC	CASSQVKGSEETQYF
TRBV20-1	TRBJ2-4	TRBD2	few	TGCAGTGCCTACGGACTAGCGGGGGCCAAAAACATTCAGTACTTC	CSAYGLAGAKNIQYF
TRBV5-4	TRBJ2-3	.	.	TGTGCCAGCAGCTTGGCCGGGTTGCGGACCCCCACAGATACGCAGTATTTT	CASSLAGLRTPTDTQYF
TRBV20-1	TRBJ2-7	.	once	TGCAGTGCTAGGGTCGGGCGGAGACAGTCCCCCTACGAGCAGTACTTC	CSARVGRRQSPYEQYF
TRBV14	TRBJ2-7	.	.	TGTGCCAGCAGCCATCAGGTGGACCAAGGTCACTACGAGCAGTACTTC	CASSHQVDQGHYEQYF
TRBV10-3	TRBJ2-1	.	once	TGTGCCATCAGATCCTACAACAATGAGCAGTTCTTC	CAIRSYNNEQFF
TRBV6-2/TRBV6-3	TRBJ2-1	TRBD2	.	TGTGCCAGCAGTTACTCGAGGACTAGCGGTATTATCTTCACTGAGCAGTTCTTC	CASSYSRTSGIIFTEQFF
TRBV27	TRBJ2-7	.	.	TGTGCCAGCAGTTTAGTACGGGACCCAAGCTACGAGCAGTACTTC	CASSLVRDPSYEQYF
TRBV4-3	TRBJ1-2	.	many	TGCGCCAGCAGCCCTGAAGAAGGCAGGGTAACTGGCTACACCTTC	CASSPEEGRVTGYTF
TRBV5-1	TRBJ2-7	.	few	TGCGCCAGCAGCTTGTTGGCTCCCTACGAGCAGTACTTC	CASSLLAPYEQYF
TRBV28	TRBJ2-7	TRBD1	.	TGTGCCAGCAGTCCGGGACAGGGGGCGGTTTCCTACGAGCAGTACTTC	CASSPGQGAVSYEQYF
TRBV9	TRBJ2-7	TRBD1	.	TGTGCCAGCAGCGGAGGGGGCTGGTCCTACGAGCAGTACTTC	CASSGGGWSYEQYF
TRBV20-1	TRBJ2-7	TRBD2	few	TGCAGTGCCAGCGGGAGGGCCGACGAGCAGTACTTC	CSASGRADEQYF
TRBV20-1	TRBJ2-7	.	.	TGCAGTGCTAGAGATAAGGGGCAGGCCCTTAGCCTCTACGAGCAGTACTTC	CSARDKGQALSLYEQYF
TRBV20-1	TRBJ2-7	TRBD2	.	TGCAGTGCTAGAGTGCAAGGACTAGCGAATCCCTACGAGCAGTACTTC	CSARVQGLANPYEQYF
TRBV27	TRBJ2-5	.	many	TGTGCCAGCAGTTCGGTAAACCAAGAGACCCAGTACTTC	CASSSVNQETQYF
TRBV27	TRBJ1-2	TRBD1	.	TGTGCCAGCAGTTTAAGAGGGACAGGCCCATCGTATGGCTACACCTTC	CASSLRGTGPSYGYTF
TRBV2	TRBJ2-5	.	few	TGTGCCAGCATAGTGGCGAGGGGGACCCAGTACTTC	CASIVARGTQYF
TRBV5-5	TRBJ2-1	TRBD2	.	TGTGCCAGCAGCCTGCAGACTAGCGGGAGTAATGAGCAGTTCTTC	CASSLQTSGSNEQFF
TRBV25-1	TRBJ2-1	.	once	TGTGCCAGCAGTGTGGCGGGGGCGGACAATGAGCAGTTCTTC	CASSVAGADNEQFF
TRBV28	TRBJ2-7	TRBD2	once	TGTGCCAGCAGTTCCCGACTAGCGGGAGGGCAAACCTACGAGCAGTACTTC	CASSSRLAGGQTYEQYF
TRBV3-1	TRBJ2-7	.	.	TGTGCCAGCAGCCAAGATATTGGGACCTACGAGCAGTACTTC	CASSQDIGTYEQYF
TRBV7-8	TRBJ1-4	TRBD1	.	TGTGCCAGCAGCCCCGACCCGGGACAGGGCGAACTGTTTTTT	CASSPDPGQGELFF
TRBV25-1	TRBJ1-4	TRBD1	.	TGTGCCAGCAGTGGTATGACAGGGGGCGGTGAAAAACTGTTTTTT	CASSGMTGGGEKLFF
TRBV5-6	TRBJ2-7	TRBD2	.	TGTGCGAGCAGCCCCGGGACTAGCGCATACGACGAGCAGTACTTC	CASSPGTSAYDEQYF
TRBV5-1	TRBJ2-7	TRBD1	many	TGCGCCAGCAGTCCAAGACAGGGAAACTACGAGCAGTACTTC	CASSPRQGNYEQYF
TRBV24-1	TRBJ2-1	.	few	TGTGCCACCAGTGATCCGGGGCCCCTTTACAATGAGCAGTTCTTC	CATSDPGPLYNEQFF
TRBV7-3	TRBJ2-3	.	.	TGTGCCAGCAGCTTAGGTGGGAGGACTAGCACAGATACGCAGTATTTT	CASSLGGRTSTDTQYF
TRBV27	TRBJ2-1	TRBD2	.	TGTGCCAGCAGTTCGCCGGGACTAGCGGGGGTGAATGAGCAGTTCTTC	CASSSPGLAGVNEQFF
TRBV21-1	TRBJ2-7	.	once	TGTGCCAGCTCCTCATGGACTTTTGCCTACGAGCAGTACTTC	CASSSWTFAYEQYF
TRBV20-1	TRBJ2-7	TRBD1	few	TGCAGTGCTGAGACAGGGTTGAGCGAGCAGTACTTC	CSAETGLSEQYF
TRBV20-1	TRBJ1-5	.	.	TGCAGTGCCATCAAGGACGGGCTAGGCCAGCCCCAGCATTTT	CSAIKDGLGQPQHF
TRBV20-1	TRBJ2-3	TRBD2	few	TGCAGTGCTATCAAGGCGGGGGGCACAGATACGCAGTATTTT	CSAIKAGGTDTQYF
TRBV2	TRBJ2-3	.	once	TGTGCCAGCAGTGGACAGGTGGTAGGGTCAGATACGCAGTATTTT	CASSGQVVGSDTQYF
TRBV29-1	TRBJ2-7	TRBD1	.	TGCAGCGTTGAAGATCTGGGACAGGGGAACGAGCAGTACTTC	CSVEDLGQGNEQYF
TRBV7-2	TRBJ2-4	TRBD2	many	TGTGCCAGCAGCTTTAGTCGGGGGGGAAGCACACTAGCCAAAAACATTCAGTACTTC	CASSFSRGGSTLAKNIQYF
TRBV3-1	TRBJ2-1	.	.	TGTGCCAGCAGTCTTCAAGGGCTTGAGCAGTTCTTC	CASSLQGLEQFF
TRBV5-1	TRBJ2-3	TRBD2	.	TGCGCCAGCAGCCCCTTAGCGGGAGGGACTACAGATACGCAGTATTTT	CASSPLAGGTTDTQYF
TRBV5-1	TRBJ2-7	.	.	TGCGCCAGCAGCTGCGTGGGACAAGCCTACGAGCAGTACTTC	CASSCVGQAYEQYF
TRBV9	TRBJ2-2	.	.	TGTGCCAGCAGCGTAGGAGGGGGGGGCACCGGGGAGCTGTTTTTT	CASSVGGGGTGELFF
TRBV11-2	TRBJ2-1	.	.	TGTGCCAGCAGCTTGGACCCTTCCCACAATGAGCAGTTCTTC	CASSLDPSHNEQFF
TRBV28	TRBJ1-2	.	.	TGTGCCAGCAGTCCAGTTGGGGATAGGAACTATGGCTACACCTTC	CASSPVGDRNYGYTF
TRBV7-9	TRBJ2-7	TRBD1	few	TGTGCCAGCAGCTCCAAAGTCGGGACAGGGTCCTACGAGCAGTACTTC	CASSSKVGTGSYEQYF
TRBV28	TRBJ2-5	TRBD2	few	TGTGCCAGCAGTTTTGCGGGAGAGGGGACCCAGTACTTC	CASSFAGEGTQYF
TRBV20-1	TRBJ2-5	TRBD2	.	TGCAGTGCTAGAGATCCTAGCGGGAGTAGGGAGACCCAGTACTTC	CSARDPSGSRETQYF
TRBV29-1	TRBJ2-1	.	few	TGCAGCGTTGAACGGCCAGGCAGGGGAAACGTCAATGAGCAGTTCTTC	CSVERPGRGNVNEQFF
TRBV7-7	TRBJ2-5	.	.	TGTGCCAGCAGCACCCGCCCACAGGGTGGTGGAGAGACCCAGTACTTC	CASSTRPQGGGETQYF
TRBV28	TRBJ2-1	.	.	TGTGCCAGCATTCCCTCGGAGTCCTACAATGAGCAGTTCTTC	CASIPSESYNEQFF
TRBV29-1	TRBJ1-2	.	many	TGCAGCGTTGGCCATCCAGGGGAAAACTATGGCTACACCTTC	CSVGHPGENYGYTF
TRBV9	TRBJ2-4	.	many	TGTGCCAGCAGCCCGGGGGGACAAGCCAAAAACATTCAGTACTTC	CASSPGGQAKNIQYF